The sequence of this T cell receptor (beta chain) was determined in a study of blood T cell repertoires in COVID-19. Across the study: Acute and convalescent COVID-19 samples came from the United States, Italy and Spain.

The CDR3 has 14 amino acids. Germline CDR1 SGHTA, CDR2 FQGNSA. V dropped 5 bases and J dropped 5; count of bases not matched to a gene: 5. Original data processing: The assay estimated nucleated cells by amplifying reference gene primers. Only in-frame clones appear in the TCRdb table, and some are missing; sequencing was by immunoSEQ multiplex PCR. The DNA was the basis for D and trimming; V, J and clone size are from that table. The data contain approximately 170,000 clones, 86% of them seen just once; the ten biggest clones take up 3% to 4%. The specimen was peripheral blood. The rearrangement joins TRBV7-2 to TRBJ2-3, with 9 bases matching TRBD2. The TCR originated in a man aged 70 or older with acute or convalescent COVID-19. The DNA of the CDR3 is TGTGCCAGCAGCAGGGCTAGCGGGGTAGATACGCAGTATTTT. The encoded protein is CASSRASGVDTQYF.